The source of this T cell receptor (beta chain) is a study of blood T cells in healthy people across ages. Findings and caveats of the study: Age advanced and TCR beta diversity per million T cells fell, roughly linearly.

About this clonotype: Its antigen is not known.

The germline V gene encodes CDR1 SGHTA and CDR2 FQGNSA. Trimming took 1 base from V and 6 from J; bases not matched to a gene: 9. The CDR3 spans 16 residues. A second PCR, run for about 7 to 11 cycles, used a sample-barcoded 5' primer plus a J-beta primer mix. CDR3-containing paired-end reads numbered at least 2.5 million in each sample. Via MiXCR, TCRdb re-called the 5' RACE reads, giving one row per CDR3 protein. This sample carries more than 700,000 distinct CDR3 sequences, 35% to 60% of them seen once, and the ten largest clones take roughly 18%. Material: blood. This clonotype originated in a man of 80 years or more in good health. The V and J genes are TRBV7-2 and TRBJ2-3; 8 nucleotides align to TRBD2. The DNA for the CDR3 is TGTGCCAGCAGCTTAGGGGCGGGGGGCCTTCCGGATACGCAGTATTTT. Translating it yields CASSLGAGGLPDTQYF. Filled out from reference TRBV7-2 and TRBJ2-3, the complete variable domain reads GAGVSQSPSNKVTEKGKDVELRCDPISGHTALYWYRQSLGQGLEFLIYFQGNSAPDKSGLPSDRFSAERTGGSVSTLTIQRTQQEDSAVYLCASSLGAGGLPDTQYFGPGTRLTVL.